Presented here are 4 T cell receptor beta chains from one specimen sequenced in a study of shared clonotypes between healthy human individuals. The table came from immunoSEQ multiplex PCR; TCRdb's copy has only in-frame clones and leaves some out. The sample lists 2,500,000 or so clones; around 90% were seen once. The sample comprised naive CD4+ T cells from PBMCs. The subset denotes: CD45RA+ positively selected. Receptors originate from a man between 18 and 29 years old in good health. Some clones in this sample may be carry-over from other donors' samples.

The chain couples TRBV2 to TRBJ2-1; no clear D. Germline V CDR1 and CDR2: SNHLY, FYNNEI. This CDR3 is built from 14 residues. The V end lost 4 bases, the J end lost 7 bases, and 14 bases lay between the germline ends. The CDR3 DNA sequence: TGTGCCAGCAGTGGTGGGTACGTGCGGAATGAGCAGTTCTTC. It translates to CASSGGYVRNEQFF. The full variable domain, its missing parts supplied by reference TRBV2 and TRBJ2-1, is EPEVTQTPSHQVTQMGQEVILRCVPISNHLYFYWYRQILGQKVEFLVSFYNNEISEKSEIFDDQFSVERPDGSNFTLKIRSTKLEDSAMYFCASSGGYVRNEQFFGPGTRLTVL.

As for this clone: Other nucleotide sequences from this sample produce the same CDR3. The gene calls are TRBV5-1 and TRBJ1-1, with unresolved D. This CDR3 spans 13 amino acids. Germline CDR1 and CDR2: SGHRS and YFSETQ. V lost 0 bases, J lost 3 bases, and 6 bases lay in between. The DNA of the CDR3 is TGCGCCAGCAGCTTGGGATGGGACACTGAAGCTTTCTTT. It codes for CASSLGWDTEAFF.

The chain combines TRBV7-9 with TRBJ2-6, with D uncertain. This CDR3 contains 16 residues. Trimming cost V 0 bases and J 4 bases, with 10 bases left between them. CDR1 and CDR2 from the germline V gene are SEHNR and FQNEAQ (reference sequence). The CDR3 region is CASSLARSEGANVLTF. CDR3 nucleotide sequence: TGTGCCAGCAGCTTAGCACGGTCGGAGGGGGCCAACGTCCTGACTTTC.

V and J are TRBV25-1 and TRBJ1-6, with TRBD1 matching over 7 bases. This CDR3 has 15 residues. Germline-derived CDR1 and CDR2 are MGHDK and SYGVNS. The V gene end was trimmed by 2 bases and the J gene end by 7 bases; junction bases not matched to a gene: 5. The CDR3 is CASSEGQGGNSPLHF. The CDR3 DNA reads TGTGCCAGCAGTGAAGGGCAGGGGGGGAATTCACCCCTCCACTTT.